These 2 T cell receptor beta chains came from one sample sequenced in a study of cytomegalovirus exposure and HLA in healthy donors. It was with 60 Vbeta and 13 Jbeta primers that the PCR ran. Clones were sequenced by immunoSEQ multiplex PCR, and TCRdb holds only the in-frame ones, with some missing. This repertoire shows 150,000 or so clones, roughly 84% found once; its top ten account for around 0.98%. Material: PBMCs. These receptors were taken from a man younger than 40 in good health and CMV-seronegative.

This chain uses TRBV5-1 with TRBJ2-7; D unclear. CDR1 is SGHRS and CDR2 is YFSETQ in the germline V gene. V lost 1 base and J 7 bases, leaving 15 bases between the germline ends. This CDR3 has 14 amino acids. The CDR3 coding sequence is TGCGCCAGCAGCTTGCTAAGTTTCAGACTGGAGCAGTACTTC. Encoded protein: CASSLLSFRLEQYF.

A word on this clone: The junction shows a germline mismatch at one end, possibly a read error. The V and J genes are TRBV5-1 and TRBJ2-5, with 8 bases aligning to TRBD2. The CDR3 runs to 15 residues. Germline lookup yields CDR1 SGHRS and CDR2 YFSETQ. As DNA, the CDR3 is TGCGCCAGCAGCTTGGGGCGGGGGGCACAAGAGACCCAGCACTTC. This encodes CASSLGRGAQETQHF.